The rows below give T cell receptor beta chains drawn from one sample of a study of blood T cell repertoires in COVID-19. TCRdb's table, derived via immunoSEQ multiplex PCR, lists solely in-frame clones and lacks some. The sample gives 50,000 to 70,000 clones, 80% to 90% of which show up once; about 7.2% is in the top ten. The sequenced sample consisted of peripheral blood. The receptors come from a man between 60 and 75 years old with active or convalescent COVID-19. Both conserved end residues are part of each CDR3. D genes are given only for firm matches. Expanded clones are given a class, and other clones once, few, many or no size at all.

J gene: TRBJ1-1
D gene: NA
V gene: TRBV5-4
clone size: few
CDR3 DNA: TGTGCCAGCAGCTTGGCTCGGAACACTGAAGCTTTCTTT
CDR3 protein: CASSLARNTEAFF

J gene: TRBJ1-3
D gene: TRBD1
V gene: TRBV4-3
clone size: few
CDR3 DNA: TGCGCCAGCAGCTCAGAATTTAGGTCCGGGACAGGGGGAAACACCATATATTTT
CDR3 protein: CASSSEFRSGTGGNTIYF

J gene: TRBJ2-7
D gene: NA
V gene: TRBV23-1
clone size: NA
CDR3 DNA: TGCGCCAGCAGTCATCGGGTTCTAGGTCGGCCTTCCTACGAGCAGTACTTC
CDR3 protein: CASSHRVLGRPSYEQYF

J gene: TRBJ2-5
D gene: NA
V gene: TRBV30
clone size: NA
CDR3 DNA: TGTGCCTGGAGTGTTCAGGAGACCCAGTACTTC
CDR3 protein: CAWSVQETQYF

J gene: TRBJ1-4
D gene: TRBD1
V gene: TRBV11-2
clone size: NA
CDR3 DNA: TGTGCCAGCAGCTTAGATGGGACAGCTGAAAAACTGTTTTTT
CDR3 protein: CASSLDGTAEKLFF

J gene: TRBJ2-2
D gene: TRBD2
V gene: TRBV10-3
clone size: few
CDR3 DNA: TGTGCCATCAGTGAGTTCGCTAGCGGTACCGGGGAGCTGTTTTTT
CDR3 protein: CAISEFASGTGELFF

J gene: TRBJ2-7
D gene: NA
V gene: TRBV20-1
clone size: once
CDR3 DNA: TGCAGTGCCAGTGGACGGAGCTCCTACGAGCAGTACTTC
CDR3 protein: CSASGRSSYEQYF

J gene: TRBJ2-5
D gene: NA
V gene: TRBV4-3
clone size: NA
CDR3 DNA: TGCGCCAGCAGCCAACGCCCGCAACAGCAGGGAGAGACCCAGTACTTC
CDR3 protein: CASSQRPQQQGETQYF

J gene: TRBJ2-5
D gene: NA
V gene: TRBV7-2
clone size: NA
CDR3 DNA: TGTGCCAGCAGCTTAGCGGGGGGGCGCGAGACCCAGTACTTC
CDR3 protein: CASSLAGGRETQYF

J gene: TRBJ1-6
D gene: TRBD1
V gene: TRBV5-4
clone size: NA
CDR3 DNA: TGTGCCAGCAGCGTCGGACAGGGGGCTTCTTCACCCCTCCACTTT
CDR3 protein: CASSVGQGASSPLHF

J gene: TRBJ1-4
D gene: TRBD1
V gene: TRBV18
clone size: NA
CDR3 DNA: TGTGCCAGCTCACCGGCCCAGGGGGTATTCGGTGAAAAACTGTTTTTT
CDR3 protein: CASSPAQGVFGEKLFF

J gene: TRBJ1-5
D gene: TRBD1
V gene: TRBV9
clone size: NA
CDR3 DNA: TGTGCCAGCAGCGTAGGGCAGGGGGCCAATCAGCCCCAGCATTTT
CDR3 protein: CASSVGQGANQPQHF

J gene: TRBJ1-5
D gene: TRBD1
V gene: TRBV6-5
clone size: NA
CDR3 DNA: TGTGCCAGCGGACAGGGTGTCTCTCGGAATCAGCCCCAGCATTTT
CDR3 protein: CASGQGVSRNQPQHF

J gene: TRBJ2-2
D gene: TRBD1
V gene: TRBV6-5
clone size: NA
CDR3 DNA: TGTGCCAGCAGTTCGACAGGGGCCGGGACCGGGGAGCTGTTTTTT
CDR3 protein: CASSSTGAGTGELFF

J gene: TRBJ1-4
D gene: NA
V gene: TRBV20-1
clone size: NA
CDR3 DNA: TGCAGTGCTATATACAGCGAGGGGGTGTTTTTT
CDR3 protein: CSAIYSEGVFF

J gene: TRBJ2-1
D gene: TRBD1
V gene: TRBV6-4
clone size: NA
CDR3 DNA: TGTGCCAGCACCAAAACGACCGGACAGGGGTACAATGAGCAGTTCTTC
CDR3 protein: CASTKTTGQGYNEQFF

J gene: TRBJ1-1
D gene: NA
V gene: TRBV10-3
clone size: NA
CDR3 DNA: TGTGCCTCAAGAGGAGGGAACACTGAAGCTTTCTTT
CDR3 protein: CASRGGNTEAFF

J gene: TRBJ1-2
D gene: NA
V gene: TRBV7-2
clone size: few
CDR3 DNA: TGTGCCAGCAGCTACGTCTCCCCCCGAGGGGGCTACACCTTC
CDR3 protein: CASSYVSPRGGYTF

J gene: TRBJ1-2
D gene: NA
V gene: TRBV4-1
clone size: NA
CDR3 DNA: TGCGCCAGCAGCCAAGATAGACAGGTCTATGGCTACACCTTC
CDR3 protein: CASSQDRQVYGYTF

J gene: TRBJ2-6
D gene: NA
V gene: TRBV11-2
clone size: NA
CDR3 DNA: TGTGCCAGCAGCTTAGAATTAGGGGGTTATGGGGCCAACGTCCTGACTTTC
CDR3 protein: CASSLELGGYGANVLTF

J gene: TRBJ2-1
D gene: TRBD1
V gene: TRBV6-1
clone size: NA
CDR3 DNA: TGTGCCAGCAGGGAAGGACAGGGTCCTCGCAATGAGCAGTTCTTC
CDR3 protein: CASREGQGPRNEQFF

J gene: TRBJ1-1
D gene: NA
V gene: TRBV30
clone size: NA
CDR3 DNA: TGTGCCTGGAGCCCGACGGGGTGGAGCACTGAAGCTTTCTTT
CDR3 protein: CAWSPTGWSTEAFF

J gene: TRBJ2-6
D gene: NA
V gene: TRBV7-2
clone size: NA
CDR3 DNA: TGTGCCAGCAGCTTACAGGGGACACTCTCTGGGGCCAACGTCCTGACTTTC
CDR3 protein: CASSLQGTLSGANVLTF

J gene: TRBJ1-5
D gene: TRBD1
V gene: TRBV6-6
clone size: once
CDR3 DNA: TGTGCCAGCAGTTACTCAAGACAGGGGGATCAGCCCCAGCATTTT
CDR3 protein: CASSYSRQGDQPQHF

J gene: TRBJ2-1
D gene: NA
V gene: TRBV7-9
clone size: NA
CDR3 DNA: TGTGCCAGCAGCCAGACGGGACAAGGGGAGTTCTTC
CDR3 protein: CASSQTGQGEFF

J gene: TRBJ1-2
D gene: NA
V gene: TRBV6-1
clone size: NA
CDR3 DNA: TGTGCCAGCAGTGAAGTCATTAACTATGGCTACACCTTC
CDR3 protein: CASSEVINYGYTF

J gene: TRBJ2-1
D gene: NA
V gene: TRBV5-1
clone size: few
CDR3 DNA: TGCGCCAGCAGCTTTTTTGCGGGGGCCCAAAATGAGCAGTTCTTC
CDR3 protein: CASSFFAGAQNEQFF

J gene: TRBJ2-6
D gene: TRBD1
V gene: TRBV6-1
clone size: NA
CDR3 DNA: TGTGCCAGCAGTGAGACCCAGGGACAGGGGGCTTCCGGGGCCAACGTCCTGACTTTC
CDR3 protein: CASSETQGQGASGANVLTF